This T cell receptor (beta chain) comes out of a study of T cell changes during pregnancy in multiple sclerosis. Sequencing was performed with immunoSEQ multiplex PCR; in TCRdb, only in-frame clones are kept and a portion is missing. The table shows 80,000 to 100,000 clones, with 92% occurring only once. The sequences come from peripheral blood, collected in the first trimester of pregnancy. The source is a female donor with multiple sclerosis, enrolled in a pregnancy study.

The CDR3 spells CASSIGGPSTDTQYF. The CDR3 DNA reads TGTGCCAGTAGTATAGGAGGGCCTTCCACAGATACGCAGTATTTT. The chain joins TRBV19 to TRBJ2-3, with D possibly TRBD2 on 5 matching bases. This CDR3 has 15 amino acids. Germline V gives CDR1 LNHDA, CDR2 SQIVND (reference sequence). Deletions cut 1 base from V and 2 bases from J, with 10 bases between.